This TCR beta chain originates from a study of beta chain features in type 1 diabetes. Reverse transcription of all isolated RNA meant that expressed TCRB transcripts were sequenced. About 4 million reads per sample were averaged for naive, central memory and regulatory samples. Sequencing was performed with immunoSEQ multiplex PCR; in TCRdb, only in-frame clones are kept and a portion is missing. Of under 200,000 clones in the sample, roughly 9.1% are singletons; the top ten hold approximately 2.3%. Sorting that relied on CD45RO/CCR7/CD25/CD127/CD95/CD27 yielded CD4+ naive, central memory, regulatory and stem cell-like memory cells. Study-wide points: Researchers could not determine here whether HLA type influences TCRB rearrangement. It was among patients, rather than healthy donors, that naive, central memory and Treg TCRB repertoires appeared more similar.

V gave up 5 bases and J gave up 5 bases, with 13 bases separating them. Germline CDR1 and CDR2: SQVTM and ANQGSEA. CDR3 length equals 12 residues. This clone was recorded a few times. The antigen is not known. The receptor comes from a woman aged 18-35 years in good health. The sequenced sample was central memory CD4+ T cells from blood. The genes are TRBV29-1 and TRBJ2-7; D might be TRBD1 (5 bases). The CDR3 coding sequence is TGCAGCGTTACAGGCGGTCGTGACGAGCAGTACTTC. Protein: CSVTGGRDEQYF.